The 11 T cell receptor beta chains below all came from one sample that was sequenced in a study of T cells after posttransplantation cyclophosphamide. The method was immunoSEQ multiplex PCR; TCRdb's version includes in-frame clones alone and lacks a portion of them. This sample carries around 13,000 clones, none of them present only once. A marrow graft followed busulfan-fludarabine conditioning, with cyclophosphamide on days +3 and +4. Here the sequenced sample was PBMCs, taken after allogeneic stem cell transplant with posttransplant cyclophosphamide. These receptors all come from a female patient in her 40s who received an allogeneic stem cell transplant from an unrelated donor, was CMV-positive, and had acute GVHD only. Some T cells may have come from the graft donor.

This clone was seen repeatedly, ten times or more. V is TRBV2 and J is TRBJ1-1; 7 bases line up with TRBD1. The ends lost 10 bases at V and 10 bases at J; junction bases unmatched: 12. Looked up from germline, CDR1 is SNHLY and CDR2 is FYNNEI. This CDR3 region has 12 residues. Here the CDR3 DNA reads TGTGCCAACAAAGGGGGCGCGGGCCGAGCTTTCTTT. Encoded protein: CANKGGAGRAFF.

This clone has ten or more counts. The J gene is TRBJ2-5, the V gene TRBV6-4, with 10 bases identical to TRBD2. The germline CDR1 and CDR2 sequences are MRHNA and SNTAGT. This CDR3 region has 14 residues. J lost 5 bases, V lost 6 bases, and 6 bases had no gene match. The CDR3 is CASRKLAGFETQYF. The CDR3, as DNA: TGTGCCAGCAGGAAACTAGCGGGGTTCGAGACCCAGTACTTC.

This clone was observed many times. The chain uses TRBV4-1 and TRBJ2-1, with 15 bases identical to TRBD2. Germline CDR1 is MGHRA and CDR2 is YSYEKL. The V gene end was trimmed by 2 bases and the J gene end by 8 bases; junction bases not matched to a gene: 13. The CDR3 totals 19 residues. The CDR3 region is CASSQPGLAGGATGDEQFF. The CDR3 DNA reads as TGCGCCAGCAGCCAACCGGGACTAGCGGGGGGTGCAACTGGAGATGAGCAGTTCTTC.

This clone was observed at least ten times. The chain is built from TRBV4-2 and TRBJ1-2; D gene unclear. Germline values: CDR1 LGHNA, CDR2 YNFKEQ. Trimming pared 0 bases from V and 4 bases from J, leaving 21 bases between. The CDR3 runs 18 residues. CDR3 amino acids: CASSQERSGPHLSYGYTF. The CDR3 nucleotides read TGTGCCAGCAGCCAAGAACGATCGGGTCCACACCTTTCCTATGGCTACACCTTC.

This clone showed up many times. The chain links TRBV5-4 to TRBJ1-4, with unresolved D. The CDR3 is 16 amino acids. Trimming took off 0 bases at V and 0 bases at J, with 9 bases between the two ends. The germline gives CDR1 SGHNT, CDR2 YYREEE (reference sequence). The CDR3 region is CASSLAGSATNEKLFF. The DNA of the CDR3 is TGTGCCAGCAGCTTGGCAGGTTCCGCAACTAATGAAAAACTGTTTTTT.

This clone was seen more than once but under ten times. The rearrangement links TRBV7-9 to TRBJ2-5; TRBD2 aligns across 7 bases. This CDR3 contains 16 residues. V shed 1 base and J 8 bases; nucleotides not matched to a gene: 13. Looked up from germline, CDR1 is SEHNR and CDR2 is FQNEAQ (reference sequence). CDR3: CASSLVSGSGTDTQYF. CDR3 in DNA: TGTGCCAGCAGCTTAGTTTCGGGCAGCGGGACGGACACCCAGTACTTC. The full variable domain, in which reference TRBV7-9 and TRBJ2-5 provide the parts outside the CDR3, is DTGVSQNPRHKITKRGQNVTFRCDPISEHNRLYWYRQTLGQGPEFLTYFQNEAQLEKSRLLSDRFSAERPKGSFSTLEIQRTEQGDSAMYLCASSLVSGSGTDTQYFGPGTRLLVL.

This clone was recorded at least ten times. In DNA form, the CDR3 reads TGTGCCAGCAGCTTACAGGGTCAGCCCCAGCATTTT. Its protein product is CASSLQGQPQHF. This sequence joins TRBV7-2 and TRBJ1-5; possibly TRBD1 for D (5 bases). There are 12 residues in the CDR3. V dropped 2 bases and J dropped 6 bases, with 5 bases sitting between them. Germline V CDR1 and CDR2: SGHTA, FQGNSA.

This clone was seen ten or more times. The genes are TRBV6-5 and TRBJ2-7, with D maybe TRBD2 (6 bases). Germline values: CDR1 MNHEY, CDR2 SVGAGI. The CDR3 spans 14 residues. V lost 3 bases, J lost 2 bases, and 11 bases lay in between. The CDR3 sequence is CASSYAGGPYEQYF. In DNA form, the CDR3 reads TGTGCCAGCAGTTATGCTGGAGGGCCCTACGAGCAGTACTTC.

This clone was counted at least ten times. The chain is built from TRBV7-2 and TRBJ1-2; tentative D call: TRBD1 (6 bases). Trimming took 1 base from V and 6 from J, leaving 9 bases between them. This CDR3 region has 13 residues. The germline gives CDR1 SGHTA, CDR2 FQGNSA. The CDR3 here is CASSLDRVNGYTF. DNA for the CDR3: TGTGCCAGCAGCTTAGACAGGGTGAATGGCTACACCTTC.

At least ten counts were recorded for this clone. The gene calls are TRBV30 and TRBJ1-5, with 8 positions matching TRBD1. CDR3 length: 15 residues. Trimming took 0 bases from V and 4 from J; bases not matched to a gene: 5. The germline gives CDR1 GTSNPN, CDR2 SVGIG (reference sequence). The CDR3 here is CAWSVQYRGNQPQHF. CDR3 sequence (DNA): TGTGCCTGGAGTGTACAATACAGGGGGAATCAGCCCCAGCATTTT.

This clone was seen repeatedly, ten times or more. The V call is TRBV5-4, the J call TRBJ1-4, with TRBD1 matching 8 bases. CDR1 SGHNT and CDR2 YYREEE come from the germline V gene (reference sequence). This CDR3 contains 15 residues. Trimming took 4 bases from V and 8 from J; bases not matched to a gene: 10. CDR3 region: CASSRTGGSGEKLFF. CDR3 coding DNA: TGTGCCAGCAGCAGAACAGGGGGATCTGGAGAAAAACTGTTTTTT.